This is a list of T cell receptor beta chains from one sample in a study of Ad26.COV2.S vaccination and SARS-CoV-2 variants. The protocol was immunoSEQ multiplex PCR, while the TCRdb copy is restricted to in-frame clones and leaves out a portion. The sample has around 300,000 clones; 86% are singletons. This specimen was peripheral blood, taken in a trial of Ad26.COV2.S vaccine versus placebo. The receptors shown here come from a person between 18 and 60 years old who received the Ad26.COV2.S COVID-19 vaccine or a placebo. CDR3s include the opening cysteine and the closing phenylalanine or tryptophan. D genes are given only for firm matches. Clone size is not always given. Where it is, it says once, few, many or a class for expanded clones.

>-|15|TRBV28|-|TRBJ1-5
CASSLGAVNNQPQHF
TGTGCCAGCAGTTTAGGGGCAGTTAATAACCAGCCCCAGCATTTT
>-|15|TRBV7-2|-|TRBJ2-3
CASSLALGPTDTQYF
TGTGCCAGCAGCTTAGCACTAGGACCCACAGATACGCAGTATTTT
>-|15|TRBV3-1/TRBV3-2|-|TRBJ1-1
CASRPARQVGTEAFF
TGTGCCAGCAGACCCGCCCGACAGGTTGGGACTGAAGCTTTCTTT
>TRBD1|15|TRBV18|-|TRBJ2-1
CASSPSSTGMVEQFF
TGTGCCAGCTCACCTAGCTCGACAGGGATGGTTGAGCAGTTCTTC
>-|16|TRBV4-1|-|TRBJ1-6
CASSQIGVRVGSPLHF
TGCGCCAGCAGCCAAATCGGGGTCAGGGTCGGGTCACCCCTCCACTTT
>-|15|TRBV19|-|TRBJ1-2
CASSTRTGSNYGYTF
TGTGCCAGTAGTACCCGGACGGGGAGTAACTATGGCTACACCTTC
>TRBD1|14|TRBV25-1|-|TRBJ1-2
CASSETGGRDGYTF
TGTGCCAGCAGTGAAACAGGGGGCCGGGATGGCTACACCTTC
>-|14|TRBV5-6|-|TRBJ1-1
CASSLGYDGALAFF
TGTGCCAGCAGCTTGGGCTATGACGGGGCCCTAGCTTTCTTT
>TRBD2|16|TRBV10-3|-|TRBJ2-5
CAISVVAGDLGETQYF
TGTGCCATCAGTGTGGTAGCGGGAGACTTGGGAGAGACCCAGTACTTC
>-|15|TRBV28|-|TRBJ2-3
CASSLGGGGTDTQYF
TGTGCCAGCAGTTTAGGAGGGGGAGGAACAGATACGCAGTATTTT
>TRBD1|15|TRBV10-1|-|TRBJ1-4
CASSTGTGIVEKLFF
TGCGCCAGCAGCACCGGGACAGGGATCGTTGAAAAACTGTTTTTT
>-|15|TRBV6-2/TRBV6-3|-|TRBJ2-7
CASSPAMIRSYEQYF
TGTGCCAGCAGCCCCGCCATGATCCGGAGCTACGAGCAGTACTTC
>TRBD1|14|TRBV19|-|TRBJ2-7
CASSTRTGDYEQYF
TGTGCCAGTAGCACCCGGACAGGGGACTACGAGCAGTACTTC
>TRBD1|13|TRBV7-2|-|TRBJ2-7
CASSSWTGGEQYF
TGTGCCAGCAGCTCTTGGACAGGCGGGGAGCAGTACTTC
>TRBD2|19|TRBV5-5|-|TRBJ2-7
CASSWRDTGLAGVSYEQYF
TGTGCCAGCAGCTGGCGCGACACGGGACTAGCGGGGGTCTCCTACGAGCAGTACTTC
>TRBD2|15|TRBV5-1|-|TRBJ2-5
CASSRSSGAQETQYF
TGCGCCAGCAGCAGATCTAGCGGGGCCCAAGAGACCCAGTACTTC
>-|15|TRBV24-1|-|TRBJ1-3
CATSDSDSPGNTIYF
TGTGCCACCAGTGATTCGGACAGTCCCGGAAACACCATATATTTT
>-|13|TRBV25-1|once|TRBJ1-1
CASRQSGGTEAFF
TGTGCCAGCAGACAATCGGGCGGAACTGAAGCTTTCTTT
>-|13|TRBV24-1|-|TRBJ1-1
CATSDYRTTEAFF
TGTGCCACCAGTGACTATCGGACCACTGAAGCTTTCTTT
>-|14|TRBV5-1|-|TRBJ1-1
CASSLGTVNTEAFF
TGCGCCAGCAGCTTGGGGACAGTGAACACTGAAGCTTTCTTT
>-|14|TRBV3-1/TRBV3-2|few|TRBJ1-5
CASSLGNSNQPQHF
TGTGCCAGCAGCTTAGGGAATAGCAATCAGCCCCAGCATTTT
>-|16|TRBV7-9|-|TRBJ2-1
CASSLDVGVRGNEQFF
TGTGCCAGCAGCTTAGACGTGGGAGTGAGGGGGAATGAGCAGTTCTTC
>-|14|TRBV5-6|-|TRBJ1-3
CASSLGDVSSTIYF
TGTGCCAGCAGCTTGGGGGACGTCTCCTCCACCATATATTTT
>-|15|TRBV13|-|TRBJ2-7
CASSPSGTGSYEQYF
TGTGCCAGCAGCCCGTCCGGGACGGGCTCATACGAGCAGTACTTC
>-|15|TRBV5-1|-|TRBJ1-4
CASSLRGAYEEKLFF
TGCGCCAGCAGCCTGCGCGGCGCTTATGAAGAAAAACTGTTTTTT
>-|14|TRBV27|-|TRBJ1-3
CASSPGGSGNTIYF
TGTGCCAGCAGTCCAGGAGGGTCTGGAAACACCATATATTTT
>-|14|TRBV7-2|-|TRBJ2-3
CASSLVSDTDTQYF
TGTGCCAGCAGCTTGGTTAGCGATACAGATACGCAGTATTTT
>-|14|TRBV28|-|TRBJ1-5
CASTLTEGLKPQHF
TGTGCCAGCACCTTAACAGAGGGCCTTAAGCCCCAGCATTTT
>-|15|TRBV7-8|-|TRBJ1-1
CASSLISGADTEAFF
TGTGCCAGCAGCTTAATTAGCGGGGCGGACACTGAAGCTTTCTTT
>-|14|TRBV5-1|-|TRBJ1-5
CASSLRQVHQPQHF
TGCGCCAGCAGCTTGCGGCAAGTCCATCAGCCCCAGCATTTT
>-|15|TRBV6-2/TRBV6-3|-|TRBJ1-1
CASSYRREGNTEAFF
TGTGCCAGCAGTTACCGGAGAGAGGGAAACACTGAAGCTTTCTTT
>-|15|TRBV5-6|-|TRBJ2-5
CASSLGVALGETQYF
TGTGCCAGCAGCTTGGGGGTAGCCTTAGGAGAGACCCAGTACTTC
>-|14|TRBV28|-|TRBJ1-3
CASLAGQRRGTIYF
TGTGCCAGCCTTGCTGGACAACGCCGTGGCACCATATATTTT
>TRBD1|13|TRBV5-1|-|TRBJ2-1
CASSLVGGDEQFF
TGCGCCAGCAGCTTGGTAGGGGGCGATGAGCAGTTCTTC
>-|14|TRBV9|-|TRBJ2-1
CASSSLGEGNEQFF
TGTGCCAGCAGCTCCCTGGGGGAAGGCAATGAGCAGTTCTTC
>-|15|TRBV4-3|-|TRBJ2-7
CASSPGNAGAYEQYF
TGCGCCAGCAGCCCTGGTAACGCAGGGGCCTACGAGCAGTACTTC
>-|19|TRBV19|few|TRBJ1-5
CASSRGPGFTANSNQPQHF
TGTGCCAGTAGTAGGGGACCCGGTTTTACAGCTAATAGCAATCAGCCCCAGCATTTT
>TRBD2|16|TRBV9|-|TRBJ2-1
CASSPFWSGSWNEQFF
TGTGCCAGCAGCCCATTCTGGAGCGGGAGTTGGAATGAGCAGTTCTTC
>TRBD1|15|TRBV7-9|-|TRBJ1-2
CASSLAQTGVYGYTF
TGTGCCAGCAGCTTAGCGCAAACAGGGGTCTATGGCTACACCTTC
>TRBD2|15|TRBV5-4|-|TRBJ2-3
CASSISGASTDTQYF
TGTGCCAGCAGCATTAGCGGGGCTAGCACAGATACGCAGTATTTT